These T cell receptor beta chains were read from a single sample in a study of blood T cell repertoires in COVID-19. Generated by immunoSEQ multiplex PCR, the TCRdb table keeps only in-frame clones and is missing some. The sample lists some 78,000 clones, roughly 89% occurring once. Material for sequencing was peripheral blood. The receptors were sampled from a woman of 80 years or more with active or convalescent COVID-19. CDR3s include the opening cysteine and the closing phenylalanine or tryptophan. Fields, in order: D gene, V gene, J gene, clone size, CDR3 protein, CDR3 DNA. A D gene is named only where the DNA matches it firmly. Clone size, where shown, is once, few, many, or a class for clones that have expanded.

D: NA; V: TRBV5-1; J: TRBJ2-7; size: few; CDR3: CASSRGGTYEQYF; DNA: TGCGCCAGCAGTCGCGGCGGTACCTACGAGCAGTACTTC
D: TRBD1; V: TRBV2; J: TRBJ2-7; size: NA; CDR3: CASSGTGQEQYF; DNA: TGTGCCAGCAGCGGGACAGGGCAAGAGCAGTACTTC
D: NA; V: TRBV4-2; J: TRBJ2-2; size: NA; CDR3: CASSQVGVARELFF; DNA: TGTGCCAGCAGCCAAGTCGGGGTAGCCCGGGAGCTGTTTTTT
D: NA; V: TRBV5-6; J: TRBJ2-2; size: NA; CDR3: CASITGLSTGELFF; DNA: TGTGCCAGCATTACCGGGTTGAGCACCGGGGAGCTGTTTTTT
D: NA; V: TRBV29-1; J: TRBJ2-3; size: NA; CDR3: CSVKPQAKPTDTQYF; DNA: TGCAGCGTAAAACCTCAGGCTAAACCCACAGATACGCAGTATTTT
D: NA; V: TRBV4-1; J: TRBJ2-7; size: NA; CDR3: CASSQDRTGAYEQYF; DNA: TGCGCCAGCAGCCAAGATCGGACGGGGGCCTACGAGCAGTACTTC
D: NA; V: TRBV18; J: TRBJ1-6; size: once; CDR3: CASSPWGRENSPLHF; DNA: TGTGCCAGCTCACCGTGGGGCAGGGAAAATTCACCCCTCCACTTT
D: NA; V: TRBV4-3; J: TRBJ2-7; size: NA; CDR3: CASSPNTAYEQYF; DNA: TGCGCCAGCAGCCCGAACACCGCCTACGAGCAGTACTTC
D: TRBD2; V: TRBV15; J: TRBJ2-4; size: NA; CDR3: CATRGGTSGSGVAKNIQYF; DNA: TGTGCCACCAGAGGCGGGACTAGCGGCTCAGGTGTAGCCAAAAACATTCAGTACTTC
D: NA; V: TRBV5-1; J: TRBJ1-2; size: NA; CDR3: CASSRLQGDYGYTF; DNA: TGCGCCAGCAGCCGTTTACAGGGCGACTATGGCTACACCTTC
D: NA; V: TRBV6-2/TRBV6-3; J: TRBJ2-6; size: NA; CDR3: CASSYKGAGANVLTF; DNA: TGTGCCAGCAGTTACAAAGGAGCAGGGGCCAACGTCCTGACTTTC
D: NA; V: TRBV9; J: TRBJ1-2; size: NA; CDR3: CASTLVASDYGYTF; DNA: TGTGCCAGCACCCTCGTGGCCAGCGACTATGGCTACACCTTC
D: TRBD1; V: TRBV28; J: TRBJ2-7; size: NA; CDR3: CASRSPGDRGHEQYF; DNA: TGTGCCAGCAGATCCCCTGGGGACAGGGGACACGAGCAGTACTTC
D: TRBD2; V: TRBV5-6; J: TRBJ2-1; size: NA; CDR3: CASSPPGLAVYNEQFF; DNA: TGTGCCAGCAGCCCGCCGGGACTAGCGGTATACAATGAGCAGTTCTTC
D: TRBD2; V: TRBV27; J: TRBJ2-3; size: NA; CDR3: CASSSSGGFSSSVDTQYF; DNA: TGTGCCAGCAGTTCTAGCGGGGGCTTTTCTTCTTCGGTTGATACGCAGTATTTT
D: NA; V: TRBV15; J: TRBJ1-2; size: NA; CDR3: CATSIEGEGLGYTF; DNA: TGTGCCACCAGCATCGAAGGGGAGGGTTTGGGCTACACCTTC
D: NA; V: TRBV5-4; J: TRBJ1-1; size: NA; CDR3: CASSLRGVNTEAFF; DNA: TGTGCCAGCAGTCTCAGGGGTGTTAACACTGAAGCTTTCTTT
D: NA; V: TRBV18; J: TRBJ1-4; size: NA; CDR3: CASSPGAGESEKLFF; DNA: TGTGCCAGCTCACCAGGGGCAGGGGAAAGTGAAAAACTGTTTTTT
D: NA; V: TRBV7-9; J: TRBJ1-4; size: NA; CDR3: CASSLGGGEKLFF; DNA: TGTGCCAGCAGCTTGGGGGGAGGAGAAAAACTGTTTTTT
D: TRBD1; V: TRBV27; J: TRBJ2-7; size: NA; CDR3: CASSTNRGPYEQYF; DNA: TGTGCCAGCAGTACGAACAGGGGACCTTACGAGCAGTACTTC
D: TRBD2; V: TRBV5-4; J: TRBJ2-3; size: NA; CDR3: CASSTGDPGTTFSTDTQYF; DNA: TGTGCCAGCAGCACCGGGGACCCTGGGACTACCTTCAGCACAGATACGCAGTATTTT
D: NA; V: TRBV6-5; J: TRBJ2-3; size: NA; CDR3: CASSYGGIADTQYF; DNA: TGTGCCAGCAGTTACGGAGGGATCGCAGATACGCAGTATTTT
D: TRBD2; V: TRBV7-2; J: TRBJ2-5; size: once; CDR3: CASSLASSGGQETQYF; DNA: TGTGCCAGCAGCTTAGCGAGTAGCGGGGGGCAGGAGACCCAGTACTTC
D: NA; V: TRBV4-2; J: TRBJ1-2; size: few; CDR3: CASSQLDSRPYTF; DNA: TGTGCCAGCAGCCAGCTGGACAGTCGCCCCTACACCTTC
D: NA; V: TRBV5-4; J: TRBJ2-3; size: NA; CDR3: CASSSPTESDTQYF; DNA: TGTGCCAGCAGCTCCCCGACTGAGTCGGATACGCAGTATTTT
D: TRBD1; V: TRBV15; J: TRBJ2-7; size: NA; CDR3: CATSRSGTGHYEQYF; DNA: TGTGCCACCAGCAGATCAGGGACAGGCCACTACGAGCAGTACTTC
D: TRBD2; V: TRBV9; J: TRBJ2-1; size: NA; CDR3: CASSVDGRGLAGGRIF; DNA: TGTGCCAGCAGCGTAGATGGGCGGGGACTAGCGGGAGGGCGTATCTTC
D: TRBD2; V: TRBV7-2; J: TRBJ2-7; size: NA; CDR3: CASSLTSGLNYEQYF; DNA: TGTGCCAGCAGCCTCACTAGCGGGCTCAACTACGAGCAGTACTTC
D: NA; V: TRBV6-2/TRBV6-3; J: TRBJ1-6; size: NA; CDR3: CASSYSLYTGRGSPLHF; DNA: TGTGCCAGCAGTTACTCCCTCTACACAGGGCGGGGGTCACCCCTCCACTTT
D: NA; V: TRBV11-1; J: TRBJ2-2; size: NA; CDR3: CASTYNRGTGELFF; DNA: TGTGCCAGCACCTATAACCGCGGCACCGGGGAGCTGTTTTTT
D: NA; V: TRBV1; J: TRBJ2-5; size: NA; CDR3: CTSSRRDRARETQYF; DNA: TGCACCAGCAGCCGGAGGGACAGAGCGAGAGAGACCCAGTACTTC
D: TRBD1; V: TRBV3-1/TRBV3-2; J: TRBJ2-5; size: NA; CDR3: CASSQGQGWETQYF; DNA: TGTGCCAGCAGCCAGGGACAGGGGTGGGAGACCCAGTACTTC
D: NA; V: TRBV4-2; J: TRBJ2-7; size: few; CDR3: CASSQGDSESYEQYF; DNA: TGTGCCAGCAGCCAAGGAGACAGCGAGAGCTACGAGCAGTACTTC
D: NA; V: TRBV7-4; J: TRBJ2-3; size: NA; CDR3: CASSSRGIFTDTQYF; DNA: TGTGCCAGCAGCTCCCGGGGGATTTTCACAGATACGCAGTATTTT
D: TRBD1; V: TRBV5-8; J: TRBJ2-3; size: NA; CDR3: CASSSGTGGGSTDTQYF; DNA: TGTGCCAGCAGCTCCGGGACAGGGGGCGGATCAACAGATACGCAGTATTTT
D: TRBD1; V: TRBV10-3; J: TRBJ1-2; size: NA; CDR3: CAISRDRGNYGYTF; DNA: TGTGCCATCAGTCGGGACAGAGGTAACTATGGCTACACCTTC
D: NA; V: TRBV7-9; J: TRBJ1-1; size: few; CDR3: CASSDGGRQRGAFF; DNA: TGTGCCAGCAGCGATGGGGGCCGGCAGAGGGGAGCTTTCTTT
D: NA; V: TRBV9; J: TRBJ1-2; size: NA; CDR3: CASSVGGVGYTF; DNA: TGTGCCAGCAGCGTGGGGGGTGTTGGCTACACCTTC
D: NA; V: TRBV9; J: TRBJ1-6; size: few; CDR3: CASSVGGRNSPLHF; DNA: TGTGCCAGCAGCGTAGGAGGGAGGAATTCACCCCTCCACTTT
D: TRBD2; V: TRBV3-1/TRBV3-2; J: TRBJ2-5; size: NA; CDR3: CASSRASGGRETQYF; DNA: TGTGCCAGCAGCCGGGCTAGCGGGGGGAGGGAGACCCAGTACTTC
D: TRBD1; V: TRBV7-2; J: TRBJ1-2; size: few; CDR3: CASSSRQGAIYGYTF; DNA: TGTGCCAGCAGCTCAAGACAGGGGGCGATCTATGGCTACACCTTC
D: NA; V: TRBV19; J: TRBJ1-6; size: NA; CDR3: CASSVTGTPYNSPLHF; DNA: TGTGCCAGTAGTGTCACAGGGACGCCTTATAATTCACCCCTCCACTTT
D: NA; V: TRBV7-8; J: TRBJ2-7; size: NA; CDR3: CASTGSYEQYF; DNA: TGTGCCAGCACCGGCTCCTACGAGCAGTACTTC
D: TRBD2; V: TRBV7-3; J: TRBJ2-5; size: NA; CDR3: CASSRTSGGVETQYF; DNA: TGTGCCAGCAGTCGGACTAGCGGGGGAGTAGAGACCCAGTACTTC
D: NA; V: TRBV6-5; J: TRBJ2-4; size: NA; CDR3: CASSYSTGTLNIQYF; DNA: TGTGCCAGCAGTTACTCTACAGGAACCTTAAACATTCAGTACTTC
D: TRBD1; V: TRBV7-2; J: TRBJ2-3; size: NA; CDR3: CASSLGQGPGADTQYF; DNA: TGTGCCAGCAGCTTGGGACAGGGCCCGGGGGCAGATACGCAGTATTTT
D: TRBD1; V: TRBV3-1/TRBV3-2; J: TRBJ2-1; size: NA; CDR3: CASSHRGQGVRDEQFF; DNA: TGTGCCAGCAGCCACCGAGGACAGGGAGTACGGGATGAGCAGTTCTTC
D: NA; V: TRBV7-8; J: TRBJ2-5; size: NA; CDR3: CASSLVVGGAGETQYF; DNA: TGTGCCAGCAGCTTAGTCGTAGGGGGGGCCGGGGAGACCCAGTACTTC
D: TRBD1; V: TRBV3-1/TRBV3-2; J: TRBJ1-3; size: NA; CDR3: CASSQWTGQGTIYF; DNA: TGTGCCAGCAGCCAATGGACAGGCCAGGGCACCATATATTTT
D: NA; V: TRBV28; J: TRBJ2-5; size: NA; CDR3: CASRTAGRETQYF; DNA: TGTGCCAGTCGCACGGCGGGGCGGGAGACCCAGTACTTC
D: NA; V: TRBV6-6; J: TRBJ1-6; size: NA; CDR3: CASSYPEGGSPLHF; DNA: TGTGCCAGCAGTTACCCGGAGGGTGGGTCACCCCTCCACTTT
D: NA; V: TRBV19; J: TRBJ1-5; size: NA; CDR3: CASSISGQSHQPQHF; DNA: TGTGCCAGTAGTATTTCCGGACAGTCCCATCAGCCCCAGCATTTT
D: TRBD1; V: TRBV7-9; J: TRBJ1-5; size: NA; CDR3: CASSFSQGSTQHF; DNA: TGTGCCAGCAGCTTCTCACAGGGGAGTACCCAGCATTTT